This T cell receptor (beta chain) came from a study of T cell responses to AZD1222 COVID-19 vaccine. CDR3 size: 14 residues. Per the germline V gene, CDR1 is SGHTA and CDR2 is FQGNSA. V lost 7 bases and J 0 bases, leaving 11 bases between the germline ends. The protocol was immunoSEQ multiplex PCR, while the TCRdb copy is restricted to in-frame clones and leaves out a portion. This table holds approximately 220,000 clones, 93% found once. Findings and limits, study-wide: Repertoires were collected only later (after the peak T cell response had occurred). Donors were chiefly white British, with a greater number of females, and clonal diversity was perhaps underestimated.

On this clone itself: Its antigen is as yet unknown.

The chain uses TRBV7-2 and TRBJ2-3; a weak D match, TRBD2 (5 bases). The sequencing here drew on peripheral blood, taken on day 0 of MenACWY control vaccination. The source of this sequence is an adult in good health. In nucleotides, the CDR3 is TGTGCCAGCAACCCGGACTGGAGCACAGATACGCAGTATTTT. Translated: CASNPDWSTDTQYF.